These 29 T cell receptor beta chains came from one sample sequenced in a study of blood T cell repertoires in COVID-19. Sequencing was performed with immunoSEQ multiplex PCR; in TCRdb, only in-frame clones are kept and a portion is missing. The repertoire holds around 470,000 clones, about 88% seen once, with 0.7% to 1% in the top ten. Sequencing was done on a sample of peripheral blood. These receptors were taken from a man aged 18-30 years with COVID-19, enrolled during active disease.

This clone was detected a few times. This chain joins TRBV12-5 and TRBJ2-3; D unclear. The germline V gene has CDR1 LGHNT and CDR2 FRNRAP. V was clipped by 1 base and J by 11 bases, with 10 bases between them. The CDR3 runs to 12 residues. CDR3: CASGLEPRRQYF. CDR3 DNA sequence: TGTGCTAGTGGTTTGGAACCCCGCAGGCAGTATTTT.

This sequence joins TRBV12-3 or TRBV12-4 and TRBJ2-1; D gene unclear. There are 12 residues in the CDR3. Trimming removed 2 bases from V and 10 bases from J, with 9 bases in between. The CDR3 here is CASSLTSVEQFF. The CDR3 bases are TGTGCCAGCAGTTTAACTTCTGTCGAGCAGTTCTTC.

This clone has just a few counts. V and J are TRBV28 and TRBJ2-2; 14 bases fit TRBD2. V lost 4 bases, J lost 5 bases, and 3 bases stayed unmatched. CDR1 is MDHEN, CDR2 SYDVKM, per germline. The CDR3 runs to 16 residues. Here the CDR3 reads CASSSGTSGSTGELFF. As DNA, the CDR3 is TGTGCCAGCAGTTCCGGGACTAGCGGGAGTACCGGGGAGCTGTTTTTT.

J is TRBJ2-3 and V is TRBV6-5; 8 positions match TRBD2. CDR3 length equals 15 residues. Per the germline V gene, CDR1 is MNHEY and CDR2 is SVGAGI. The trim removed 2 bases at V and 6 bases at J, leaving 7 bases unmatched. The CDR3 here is CASSYKAGGDDTQYF. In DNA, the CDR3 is TGTGCCAGCAGTTACAAGGCGGGGGGAGACGATACGCAGTATTTT.

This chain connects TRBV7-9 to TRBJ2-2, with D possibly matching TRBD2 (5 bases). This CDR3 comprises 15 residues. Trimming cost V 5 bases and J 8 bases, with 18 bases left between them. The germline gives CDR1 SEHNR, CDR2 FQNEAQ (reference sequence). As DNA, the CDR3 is TGTGCCAGCAGCCAATTTCGGACTGATACAGGGGAGCTGTTTTTT. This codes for CASSQFRTDTGELFF.

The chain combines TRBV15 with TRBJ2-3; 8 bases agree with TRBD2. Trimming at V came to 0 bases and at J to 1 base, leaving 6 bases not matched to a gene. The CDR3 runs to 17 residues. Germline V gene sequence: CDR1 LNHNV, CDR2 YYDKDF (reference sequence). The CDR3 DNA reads TGTGCCACCAGCAGAGATCTCCTTAGCGGGGGCACAGATACGCAGTATTTT. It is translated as CATSRDLLSGGTDTQYF. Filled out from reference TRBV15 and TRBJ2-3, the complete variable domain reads DAMVIQNPRYQVTQFGKPVTLSCSQTLNHNVMYWYQQKSSQAPKLLFHYYDKDFNNEADTPDNFQSRRPNTSFCFLDIRSPGLGDTAMYLCATSRDLLSGGTDTQYFGPGTRLTVL.

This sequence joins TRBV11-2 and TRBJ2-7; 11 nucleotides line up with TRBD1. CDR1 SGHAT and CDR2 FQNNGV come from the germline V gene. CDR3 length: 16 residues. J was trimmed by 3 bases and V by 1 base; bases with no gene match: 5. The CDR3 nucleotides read TGTGCCAGCAGCTTAGGAAGGACAGGGGGCAACTACGAGCAGTACTTC. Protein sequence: CASSLGRTGGNYEQYF.

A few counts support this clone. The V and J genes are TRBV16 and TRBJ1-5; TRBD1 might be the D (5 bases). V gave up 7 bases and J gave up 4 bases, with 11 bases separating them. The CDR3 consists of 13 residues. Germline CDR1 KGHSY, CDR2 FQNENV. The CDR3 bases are TGTGCCAGCACTTTGGGGGGGAATCAGCCCCAGCATTTT. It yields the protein CASTLGGNQPQHF.

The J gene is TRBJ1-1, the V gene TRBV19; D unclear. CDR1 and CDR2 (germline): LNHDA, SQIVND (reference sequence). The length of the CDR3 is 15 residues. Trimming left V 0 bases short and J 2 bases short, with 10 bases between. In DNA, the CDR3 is TGTGCCAGTAGTATAGATCAGGCAGCCAACACTGAAGCTTTCTTT. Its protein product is CASSIDQAANTEAFF.

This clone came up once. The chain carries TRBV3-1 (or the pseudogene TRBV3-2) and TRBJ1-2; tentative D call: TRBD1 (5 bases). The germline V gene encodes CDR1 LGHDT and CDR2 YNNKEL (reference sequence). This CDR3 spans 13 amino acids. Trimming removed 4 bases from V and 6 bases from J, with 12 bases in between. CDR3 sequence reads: CASSLNGGDGYTF. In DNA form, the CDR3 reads TGTGCCAGCAGCCTAAATGGGGGGGATGGCTACACCTTC.

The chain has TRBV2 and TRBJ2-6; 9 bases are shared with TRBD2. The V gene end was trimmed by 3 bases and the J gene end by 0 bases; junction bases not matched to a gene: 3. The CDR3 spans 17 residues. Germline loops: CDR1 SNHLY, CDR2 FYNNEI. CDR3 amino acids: CASSDRGRVSGANVLTF. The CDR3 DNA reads TGTGCCAGCAGTGACCGCGGGAGGGTCTCTGGGGCCAACGTCCTGACTTTC.

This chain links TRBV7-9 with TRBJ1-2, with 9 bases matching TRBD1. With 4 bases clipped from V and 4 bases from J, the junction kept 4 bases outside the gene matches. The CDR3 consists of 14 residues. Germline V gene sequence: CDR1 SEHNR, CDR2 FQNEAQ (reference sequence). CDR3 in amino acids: CASSSSTGGYGYTF. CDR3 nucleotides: TGTGCCAGCAGCTCCTCGACAGGGGGCTATGGCTACACCTTC.

The CDR3 loop is CASSLEQTNTGELFF. The DNA for the CDR3 is TGTGCCAGCAGTCTTGAACAGACGAACACCGGGGAGCTGTTTTTT. The V call is TRBV25-1, the J call TRBJ2-2, with D unresolved. Germline lookup yields CDR1 MGHDK and CDR2 SYGVNS. V was trimmed by 5 bases and J by 0 bases, leaving 10 bases between them. This CDR3 has 15 residues.

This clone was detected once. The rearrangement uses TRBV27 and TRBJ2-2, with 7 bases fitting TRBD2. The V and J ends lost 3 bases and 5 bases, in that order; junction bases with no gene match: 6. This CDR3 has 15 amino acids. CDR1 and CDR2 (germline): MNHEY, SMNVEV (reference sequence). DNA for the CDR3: TGTGCCAGCAGTTTCGATGGGAGGGCGACCGGGGAGCTGTTTTTT. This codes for CASSFDGRATGELFF.

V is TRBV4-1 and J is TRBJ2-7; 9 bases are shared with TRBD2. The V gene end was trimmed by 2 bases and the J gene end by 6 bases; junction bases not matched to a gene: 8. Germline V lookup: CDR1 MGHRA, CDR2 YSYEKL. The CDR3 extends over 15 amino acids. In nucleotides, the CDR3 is TGCGCCAGCAGCCAATCGAGGCGGGGGGGCCGCGAGCAGTACTTC. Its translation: CASSQSRRGGREQYF.

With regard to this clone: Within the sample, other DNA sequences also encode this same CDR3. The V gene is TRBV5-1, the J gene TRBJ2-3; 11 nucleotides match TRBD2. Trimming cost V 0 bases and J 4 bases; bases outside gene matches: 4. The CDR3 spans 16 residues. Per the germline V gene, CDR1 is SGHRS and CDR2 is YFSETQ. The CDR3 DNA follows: TGCGCCAGCAGCTTGGCACTAGCGGGAGTAGCAGATACGCAGTATTTT. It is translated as CASSLALAGVADTQYF.

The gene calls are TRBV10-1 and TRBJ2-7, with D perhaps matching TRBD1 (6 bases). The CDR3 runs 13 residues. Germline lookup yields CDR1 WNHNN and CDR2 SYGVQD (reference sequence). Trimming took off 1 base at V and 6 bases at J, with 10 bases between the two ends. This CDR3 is CASSEYKTGEQYF. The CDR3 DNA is TGCGCCAGCAGTGAGTACAAGACAGGCGAGCAGTACTTC.

The CDR3 here is CASSTQTGLAGDEQYF. In DNA form, the CDR3 reads TGTGCCAGCAGTACTCAAACGGGACTAGCGGGAGACGAGCAGTACTTC. The chain carries TRBV6-6 and TRBJ2-7; 14 bases are a match to TRBD2. The CDR3 loop spans 16 amino acids. Germline values: CDR1 MNHNY, CDR2 SVGAGI (reference sequence). J gave up 5 bases and V 5 bases, and 8 bases lay outside the gene matches.

CDR3 residues: CASSQETARGVDEQFF. CDR3 DNA: TGCGCCAGCAGCCAAGAAACCGCCCGGGGGGTGGATGAGCAGTTCTTC. The V call is TRBV4-1, the J call TRBJ2-1; 7 positions match TRBD2. The CDR3 extends over 16 amino acids. Germline V gene sequence: CDR1 MGHRA, CDR2 YSYEKL. Unmatched junction bases numbered 10, after V lost 0 bases and J lost 8 bases.

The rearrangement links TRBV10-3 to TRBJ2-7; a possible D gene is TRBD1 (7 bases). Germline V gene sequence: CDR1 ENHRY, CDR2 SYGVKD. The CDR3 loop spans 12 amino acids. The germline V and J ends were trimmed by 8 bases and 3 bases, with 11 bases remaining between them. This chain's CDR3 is CAIGGDSYEQYF. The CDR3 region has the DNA TGTGCCATCGGAGGGGACAGCTACGAGCAGTACTTC.

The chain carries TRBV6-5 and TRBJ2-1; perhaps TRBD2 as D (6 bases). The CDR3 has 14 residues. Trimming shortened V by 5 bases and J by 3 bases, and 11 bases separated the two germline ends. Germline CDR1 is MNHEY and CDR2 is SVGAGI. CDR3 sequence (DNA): TGTGCCAGCAGTCCGCGCGGGGACTACAATGAGCAGTTCTTC. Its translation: CASSPRGDYNEQFF.

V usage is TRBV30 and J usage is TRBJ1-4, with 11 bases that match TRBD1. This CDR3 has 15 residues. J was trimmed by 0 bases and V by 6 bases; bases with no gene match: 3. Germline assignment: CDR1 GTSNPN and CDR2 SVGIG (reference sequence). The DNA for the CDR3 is TGTGCCTGCCCGGGACAGGGGGCAACTAATGAAAAACTGTTTTTT. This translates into CACPGQGATNEKLFF.

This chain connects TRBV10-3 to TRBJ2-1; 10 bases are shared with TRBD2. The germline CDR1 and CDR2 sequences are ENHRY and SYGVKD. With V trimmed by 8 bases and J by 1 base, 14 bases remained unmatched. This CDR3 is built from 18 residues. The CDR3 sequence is CAIPGGLAGVQSYNEQFF. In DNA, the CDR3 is TGTGCCATCCCCGGGGGGCTAGCGGGGGTTCAGTCCTACAATGAGCAGTTCTTC.

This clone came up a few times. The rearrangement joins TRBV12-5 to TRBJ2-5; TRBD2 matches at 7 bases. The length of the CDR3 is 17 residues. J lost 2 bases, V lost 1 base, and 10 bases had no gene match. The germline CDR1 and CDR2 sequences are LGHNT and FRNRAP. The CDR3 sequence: CASGLAPLTGGQETQYF. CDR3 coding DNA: TGTGCTAGTGGTTTGGCCCCGCTCACGGGAGGACAAGAGACCCAGTACTTC.

This CDR3 is CASSQEGRGGPETQYF. The CDR3 DNA is TGTGCCAGCAGCCAAGAAGGGCGGGGGGGCCCAGAGACCCAGTACTTC. This rearrangement joins TRBV4-2 to TRBJ2-5; 9 positions match TRBD2. CDR1 and CDR2 (germline): LGHNA, YNFKEQ. CDR3 length: 16 residues. J was trimmed by 4 bases and V by 0 bases; bases with no gene match: 6.

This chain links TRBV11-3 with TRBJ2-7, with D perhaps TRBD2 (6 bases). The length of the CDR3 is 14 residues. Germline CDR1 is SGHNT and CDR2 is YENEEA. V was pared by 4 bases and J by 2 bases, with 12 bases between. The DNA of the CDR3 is TGTGCCAGCAGCTGGACCGGGAGAACCTACGAGCAGTACTTC. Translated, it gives CASSWTGRTYEQYF.

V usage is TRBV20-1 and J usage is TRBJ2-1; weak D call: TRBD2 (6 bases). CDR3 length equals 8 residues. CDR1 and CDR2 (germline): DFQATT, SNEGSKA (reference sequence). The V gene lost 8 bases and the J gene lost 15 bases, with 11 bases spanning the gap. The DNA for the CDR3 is TGCAGTAGACTAGGCCCGTTCTTC. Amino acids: CSRLGPFF.

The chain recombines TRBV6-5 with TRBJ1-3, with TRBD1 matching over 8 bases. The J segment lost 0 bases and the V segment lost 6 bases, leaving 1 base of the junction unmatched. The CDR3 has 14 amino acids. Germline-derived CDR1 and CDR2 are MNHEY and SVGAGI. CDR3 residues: CASSGQGSGNTIYF. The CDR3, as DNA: TGTGCCAGCAGCGGACAGGGCTCTGGAAACACCATATATTTT.

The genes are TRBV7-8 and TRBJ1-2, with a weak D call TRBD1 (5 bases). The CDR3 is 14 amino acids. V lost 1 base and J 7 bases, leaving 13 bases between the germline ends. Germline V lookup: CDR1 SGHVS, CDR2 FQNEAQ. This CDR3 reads CASSLDDSEVGYTF. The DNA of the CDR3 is TGTGCCAGCAGCTTAGATGACAGCGAAGTTGGCTACACCTTC.